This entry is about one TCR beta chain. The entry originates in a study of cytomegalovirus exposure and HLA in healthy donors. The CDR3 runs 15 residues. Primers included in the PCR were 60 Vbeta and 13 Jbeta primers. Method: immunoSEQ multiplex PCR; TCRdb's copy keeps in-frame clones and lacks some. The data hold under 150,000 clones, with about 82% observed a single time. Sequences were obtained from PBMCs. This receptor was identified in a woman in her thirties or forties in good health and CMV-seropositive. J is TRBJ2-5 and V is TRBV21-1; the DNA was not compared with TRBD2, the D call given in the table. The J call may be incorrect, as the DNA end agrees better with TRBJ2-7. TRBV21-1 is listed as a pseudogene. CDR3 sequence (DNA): TGTGCCAGCAGCAAAGGGTATGGCGGCTCCTACGAGCAGTACTTC. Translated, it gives CASSKGYGGSYEQYF.